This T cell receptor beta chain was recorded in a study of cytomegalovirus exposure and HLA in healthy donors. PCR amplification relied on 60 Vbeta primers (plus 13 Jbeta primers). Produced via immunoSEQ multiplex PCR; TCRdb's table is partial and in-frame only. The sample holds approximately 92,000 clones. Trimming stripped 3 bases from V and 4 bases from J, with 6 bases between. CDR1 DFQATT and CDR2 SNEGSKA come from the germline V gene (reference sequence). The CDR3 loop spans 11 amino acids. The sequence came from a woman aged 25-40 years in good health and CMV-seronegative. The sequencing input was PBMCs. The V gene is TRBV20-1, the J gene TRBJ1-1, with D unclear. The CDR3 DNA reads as TGCAGTGCTAGTCGGGGCACTGAAGCTTTCTTT. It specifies CSASRGTEAFF.